A selection of T cell receptor beta chains follows, all from one sample in a study of blood T cell repertoires in COVID-19. Sequencing used immunoSEQ multiplex PCR; TCRdb keeps in-frame clones, though not all of them. Here the sample spans around 25,000 clones, roughly nine tenths being singletons. Sequencing was done on a sample of peripheral blood. The receptor source for this set is a man aged 65 to 79 with acute or convalescent COVID-19. Each CDR3 is given with its conserved first and last residue. Each record gives: CDR3 DNA, CDR3 protein, V gene, clone size, J gene, CDR3 length, D gene. A D gene is named only where the DNA matches it firmly. Expanded clones get a size class; other rows say once, few or many, or leave the size out.

CDR3 DNA: TGTGCCAGCAGCTTAAACAGGGTTGATCAGCCCCAGCATTTT
CDR3 protein: CASSLNRVDQPQHF
V gene: TRBV7-9
clone size: -
J gene: TRBJ1-5
CDR3 length: 14
D gene: -

CDR3 DNA: TGTGCCAGCAGCCCCTTGCGCGGAGACGAGCAGTACTTC
CDR3 protein: CASSPLRGDEQYF
V gene: TRBV13
clone size: -
J gene: TRBJ2-7
CDR3 length: 13
D gene: -

CDR3 DNA: TGTGCCAGCAGCTACCGGGGGACAGGGGACACTGAAGCTTTCTTT
CDR3 protein: CASSYRGTGDTEAFF
V gene: TRBV5-4
clone size: -
J gene: TRBJ1-1
CDR3 length: 15
D gene: TRBD1

CDR3 DNA: TGTGCCAGCACCCCGGTGGGGGGAGAGACCCAGTACTTC
CDR3 protein: CASTPVGGETQYF
V gene: TRBV5-6
clone size: -
J gene: TRBJ2-5
CDR3 length: 13
D gene: -

CDR3 DNA: TGTGCCAGTAGTATAACAGGGGCCGGGTACAATGAGCAGTTCTTC
CDR3 protein: CASSITGAGYNEQFF
V gene: TRBV19
clone size: -
J gene: TRBJ2-1
CDR3 length: 15
D gene: TRBD1

CDR3 DNA: TGCAGCGTTATACTAGCGGGGTTCACCTACGAGCAGTACTTC
CDR3 protein: CSVILAGFTYEQYF
V gene: TRBV29-1
clone size: once
J gene: TRBJ2-7
CDR3 length: 14
D gene: TRBD2

CDR3 DNA: TGTGCCAGCAGCCCCCGACAGGGTTTAGGGTATGGCTACACCTTC
CDR3 protein: CASSPRQGLGYGYTF
V gene: TRBV6-5
clone size: -
J gene: TRBJ1-2
CDR3 length: 15
D gene: TRBD1

CDR3 DNA: TGTGCCATCAGTGTACGGGCAGGGGGCTCTGAGGCTTTCTTT
CDR3 protein: CAISVRAGGSEAFF
V gene: TRBV10-3
clone size: -
J gene: TRBJ1-1
CDR3 length: 14
D gene: TRBD1

CDR3 DNA: TGCGCCAGCAGCTTGGAAAGAGGTGGTGGGGAGACCCAGTACTTC
CDR3 protein: CASSLERGGGETQYF
V gene: TRBV5-1
clone size: once
J gene: TRBJ2-5
CDR3 length: 15
D gene: -

CDR3 DNA: TGTGCCAGCAGCTTGTTAACGCGGGGTACCTGGCGCGAGCAGTTCTTC
CDR3 protein: CASSLLTRGTWREQFF
V gene: TRBV5-5
clone size: -
J gene: TRBJ2-1
CDR3 length: 16
D gene: -

CDR3 DNA: TGTGCCAGCAGTGAAGCGTTTGGAGGGACAGGGCTCCGCGAGCAGTACTTC
CDR3 protein: CASSEAFGGTGLREQYF
V gene: TRBV6-1
clone size: once
J gene: TRBJ2-7
CDR3 length: 17
D gene: TRBD1

CDR3 DNA: TGTGCCAGCAGTCCTTATATGAACACTGAAGCTTTCTTT
CDR3 protein: CASSPYMNTEAFF
V gene: TRBV2
clone size: -
J gene: TRBJ1-1
CDR3 length: 13
D gene: -

CDR3 DNA: TGTGCCAGTCAGATGACTTCTAGCACAGATACGCAGTATTTT
CDR3 protein: CASQMTSSTDTQYF
V gene: TRBV19
clone size: few
J gene: TRBJ2-3
CDR3 length: 14
D gene: -

CDR3 DNA: TGTGCCAGCAGTTACAGCCCAGGGGGCGGGGAAGGTGAGCAGTTCTTC
CDR3 protein: CASSYSPGGGEGEQFF
V gene: TRBV6-5
clone size: -
J gene: TRBJ2-1
CDR3 length: 16
D gene: TRBD1

CDR3 DNA: TGTGCTAGCAGCTTAAAAGCGATGGGCACCGGGGAGCTGTTTTTT
CDR3 protein: CASSLKAMGTGELFF
V gene: TRBV7-7
clone size: -
J gene: TRBJ2-2
CDR3 length: 15
D gene: -

CDR3 DNA: TGTGCCTGGTACAGGGGGAACACCGGGGAGCTGTTTTTT
CDR3 protein: CAWYRGNTGELFF
V gene: TRBV30
clone size: -
J gene: TRBJ2-2
CDR3 length: 13
D gene: TRBD1

CDR3 DNA: TGTGCCAGCAGCCTGGGACTTTACACAGATACGCAGTATTTT
CDR3 protein: CASSLGLYTDTQYF
V gene: TRBV14
clone size: few
J gene: TRBJ2-3
CDR3 length: 14
D gene: -

CDR3 DNA: TGTGCCAGCAATCCGGATGGGGGGTTGAACACTGAAGCTTTCTTT
CDR3 protein: CASNPDGGLNTEAFF
V gene: TRBV2
clone size: -
J gene: TRBJ1-1
CDR3 length: 15
D gene: -

CDR3 DNA: TGTGCCAGCTCACCAACCAGGGAGGGCACAGATACGCAGTATTTT
CDR3 protein: CASSPTREGTDTQYF
V gene: TRBV18
clone size: -
J gene: TRBJ2-3
CDR3 length: 15
D gene: -

CDR3 DNA: TGCAGCGTTGGGAGCTTGAACACCGGGGAGCTGTTTTTT
CDR3 protein: CSVGSLNTGELFF
V gene: TRBV29-1
clone size: -
J gene: TRBJ2-2
CDR3 length: 13
D gene: -

CDR3 DNA: TGTGCCAGCAGCTTAGTCGGCGGGGGGGCAGATACGCAGTATTTT
CDR3 protein: CASSLVGGGADTQYF
V gene: TRBV11-2
clone size: -
J gene: TRBJ2-3
CDR3 length: 15
D gene: TRBD2

CDR3 DNA: TGTGCCAGCAGCTATATGCAGGGCGTCAACGAGCAGTACTTC
CDR3 protein: CASSYMQGVNEQYF
V gene: TRBV7-9
clone size: -
J gene: TRBJ2-7
CDR3 length: 14
D gene: -

CDR3 DNA: TGTGCCAGCAGCGCCGACAGGGAACGGTCCTACAATGAGCAGTTCTTC
CDR3 protein: CASSADRERSYNEQFF
V gene: TRBV28
clone size: -
J gene: TRBJ2-1
CDR3 length: 16
D gene: TRBD1

CDR3 DNA: TGTGCCAGCAGCCCCTACCACGGGACTAATGTAAATGAGCAGTTCTTC
CDR3 protein: CASSPYHGTNVNEQFF
V gene: TRBV3-1/TRBV3-2
clone size: -
J gene: TRBJ2-1
CDR3 length: 16
D gene: TRBD2

CDR3 DNA: TGTGCCAGCTCAAACGACAGGAATAGCAATCAGCCCCAGCATTTT
CDR3 protein: CASSNDRNSNQPQHF
V gene: TRBV18
clone size: -
J gene: TRBJ1-5
CDR3 length: 15
D gene: -

CDR3 DNA: TGTGCCAGCAGCGTAGGGGCATTCGATACGCAGTATTTT
CDR3 protein: CASSVGAFDTQYF
V gene: TRBV9
clone size: -
J gene: TRBJ2-3
CDR3 length: 13
D gene: -

CDR3 DNA: TGTGCCTGGAGTGTACAGGGGGAGACCCAGTACTTC
CDR3 protein: CAWSVQGETQYF
V gene: TRBV30
clone size: -
J gene: TRBJ2-5
CDR3 length: 12
D gene: TRBD1

CDR3 DNA: TGTGCCAGCTCACGCGGGACTAGCGGGAGGACAGATACGCAGTATTTT
CDR3 protein: CASSRGTSGRTDTQYF
V gene: TRBV18
clone size: -
J gene: TRBJ2-3
CDR3 length: 16
D gene: TRBD2

CDR3 DNA: TGTGCCAGCTCCCCGGGACAGACGGGTCAGCCCCAGCATTTT
CDR3 protein: CASSPGQTGQPQHF
V gene: TRBV18
clone size: few
J gene: TRBJ1-5
CDR3 length: 14
D gene: TRBD1

CDR3 DNA: TGTGCCAGCAGCGCGCGCCCGGGACTAGCGTTAAATGAGCAGTTCTTC
CDR3 protein: CASSARPGLALNEQFF
V gene: TRBV7-9
clone size: -
J gene: TRBJ2-1
CDR3 length: 16
D gene: TRBD2

CDR3 DNA: TGCAGTGCTAGTCGAAATCGGGGATACACTGAAGCTTTCTTT
CDR3 protein: CSASRNRGYTEAFF
V gene: TRBV20-1
clone size: -
J gene: TRBJ1-1
CDR3 length: 14
D gene: -

CDR3 DNA: TGTGCCAGTAGTATCTCGGCGGGCTGGCGGGAAAAACTGTTTTTT
CDR3 protein: CASSISAGWREKLFF
V gene: TRBV19
clone size: -
J gene: TRBJ1-4
CDR3 length: 15
D gene: -

CDR3 DNA: TGTGCCAGCAGCCATAGTCCGCTAGCGGGTGACACCGGGGAGCTGTTTTTT
CDR3 protein: CASSHSPLAGDTGELFF
V gene: TRBV3-1/TRBV3-2
clone size: -
J gene: TRBJ2-2
CDR3 length: 17
D gene: TRBD2

CDR3 DNA: TGTGCCAGCTCGGGGGGGCAGAGCCAGAACACTGAAGCTTTCTTT
CDR3 protein: CASSGGQSQNTEAFF
V gene: TRBV18
clone size: -
J gene: TRBJ1-1
CDR3 length: 15
D gene: -

CDR3 DNA: TGTGCCAGTGGGACAGCTCTCCCAGATACGCAGTATTTT
CDR3 protein: CASGTALPDTQYF
V gene: TRBV19
clone size: once
J gene: TRBJ2-3
CDR3 length: 13
D gene: TRBD1

CDR3 DNA: TGTGCCAGTAGTCCCCGCCCCGGGACAGGGTATCAAGAGACCCAGTACTTC
CDR3 protein: CASSPRPGTGYQETQYF
V gene: TRBV19
clone size: once
J gene: TRBJ2-5
CDR3 length: 17
D gene: TRBD1